These 10 T cell receptor beta chains came from one sample sequenced in a study of CDR3 diversity in severe acne. TCRdb used MiXCR to reprocess the PCR reads, holding one entry per CDR3 protein. The sample holds approximately 90,000 distinct CDR3 sequences, about 50% seen once. The sample was blood. The receptors originated from a male donor in good health, serving as a control.

The chain uses TRBV7-8 and TRBJ2-3; TRBD2 agrees at 11 bases. Trimming cost V 1 base and J 4 bases; bases outside gene matches: 7. Per germline, CDR1 SGHVS and CDR2 FQNEAQ. CDR3 length equals 17 residues. The CDR3 spells CASSLEASGRFSDTQYF. The CDR3 nucleotides are TGTGCCAGCAGCTTAGAAGCTAGCGGGAGGTTTTCAGATACGCAGTATTTT.

Only a few counts were recorded for this clonotype. V gene TRBV7-9 combines with J gene TRBJ2-1; TRBD2 agrees at 10 bases. Trimming at V came to 5 bases and at J to 7 bases, leaving 11 bases not matched to a gene. The germline gives CDR1 SEHNR, CDR2 FQNEAQ (reference sequence). This CDR3 region has 16 residues. CDR3 bases: TGTGCCAGCAGCCAACCCCCTAGCGGGAGTAGTAATGAGCAGTTCTTC. Protein: CASSQPPSGSSNEQFF. Using reference TRBV7-9 and TRBJ2-1 for the parts outside the CDR3, the full variable domain is DTGVSQNPRHKITKRGQNVTFRCDPISEHNRLYWYRQTLGQGPEFLTYFQNEAQLEKSRLLSDRFSAERPKGSFSTLEIQRTEQGDSAMYLCASSQPPSGSSNEQFFGPGTRLTVL.

The chain uses TRBV25-1 and TRBJ1-5, with D perhaps matching TRBD1 (6 bases). Germline CDR1 reads MGHDK; CDR2 reads SYGVNS. The CDR3 consists of 17 residues. V lost 3 bases and J lost 1, with 16 bases in between. The CDR3 here is CASSDGGGAGSNQPQHF. In DNA form, the CDR3 reads TGTGCCAGCAGTGATGGTGGGGGCGCGGGAAGCAATCAGCCCCAGCATTTT.

About this clonotype itself: A read error may explain this, as a much larger clone is one base away. Because it lacks the conserved phenylalanine or tryptophan at the end, this CDR3 is likely a read error. J is TRBJ2-5 and V is TRBV2; D is possibly TRBD1 (5 bases). Germline V lookup: CDR1 SNHLY, CDR2 FYNNEI. Trimming shortened V by 7 bases and J by 0 bases, and 12 bases separated the two germline ends. The CDR3 covers 14 residues. CDR3: CASKGVSNQETQYL. The CDR3 region has the DNA TGTGCCAGCAAAGGGGTCTCTAACCAAGAGACCCAGTACCTC.

The chain couples TRBV12-3 or TRBV12-4 to TRBJ1-2; TRBD1 aligns across 7 bases. The CDR3 is made up of 14 amino acids. Germline trimming cut 6 bases from V and 3 bases from J; bases unmatched to any gene: 7. The CDR3 sequence is CASRSGTEHYGYTF. The CDR3 DNA reads as TGTGCCAGCAGATCCGGGACAGAACACTATGGCTACACCTTC.

With regard to this clonotype: One base away lies a much larger clone, so this may be a sequencing read error. The chain has TRBV24-1 and TRBJ2-2; no clear D. The CDR3 extends over 13 amino acids. V was trimmed by 9 bases and J by 7 bases, leaving 14 bases between them. Germline V gene lookup returns CDR1 KGHDR and CDR2 SFDVKD. This CDR3 reads CATGVSFGGELFF. The CDR3 DNA follows: TGTGCCACCGGTGTCAGTTTTGGCGGGGAGCTGTTTTTT.

This clonotype was observed many times. The V call is TRBV2, the J call TRBJ2-5; TRBD1 is a possible D gene (5 bases). This CDR3 spans 13 amino acids. Between the trimmed V and J ends, which lost 4 bases and 3 bases, there was a span of 9 bases. Germline assignment: CDR1 SNHLY and CDR2 FYNNEI. The chain's CDR3 is CASSVQGEETQYF. DNA for the CDR3: TGTGCCAGCAGTGTACAAGGGGAAGAGACCCAGTACTTC. Based on the CDR3 plus reference TRBV2 and TRBJ2-5, the full variable domain is EPEVTQTPSHQVTQMGQEVILRCVPISNHLYFYWYRQILGQKVEFLVSFYNNEISEKSEIFDDQFSVERPDGSNFTLKIRSTKLEDSAMYFCASSVQGEETQYFGPGTRLLVL.

The rearrangement uses TRBV9 and TRBJ2-7; unclear D gene. Germline V gene lookup returns CDR1 SGDLS and CDR2 YYNGEE. The V end lost 3 bases, the J end lost 3 bases, and 10 bases lay between the germline ends. The CDR3 length is 13 residues. CDR3 sequence (DNA): TGTGCCAGCAGCGGCGGCAGGAGCTACGAGCAGTACTTC. This codes for CASSGGRSYEQYF.

Comment on this clonotype: This may stem from a read error, because a much larger clone lies one nucleotide away. The chain recombines TRBV24-1 with TRBJ1-5; no clear D. Germline CDR1 KGHDR, CDR2 SFDVKD. This CDR3 has 13 amino acids. The CDR3: CAASPSGNQPQHF. CDR3 DNA sequence: TGTGCCGCCAGTCCGTCTGGCAATCAGCCCCAGCATTTT.

The chain uses TRBV13 and TRBJ2-2; 8 bases map to TRBD2. Germline values: CDR1 PRHDT, CDR2 FYEKMQ (reference sequence). This CDR3 is 12 amino acids long. The V gene end was trimmed by 0 bases and the J gene end by 13 bases; junction bases not matched to a gene: 1. The CDR3 loop is CASSLGAGGLFF. DNA for the CDR3: TGTGCCAGCAGCTTAGGGGCGGGAGGGCTGTTTTTT.